The 25 T cell receptor beta chains presented below share a single source sample, sequenced in a study of OX40 agonist ivuxolimab in advanced cancers. The data were produced by immunoSEQ multiplex PCR, yet TCRdb's version contains in-frame clones alone and is incomplete. The sample carries 60,000 to 90,000 clones, around 82% recorded once. The specimen was CD4+ or CD8+ T cells sorted from blood, collected in a trial of the OX40 agonist ivuxolimab. The receptor source for this set is an adult with an advanced solid tumor such as melanoma, head and neck, liver or kidney cancer.

This clone was recorded a few times. The chain links TRBV6-5 to TRBJ1-1; perhaps TRBD1 as D (5 bases). V was clipped by 5 bases and J by 4 bases, with 8 bases between them. The CDR3 runs to 12 residues. CDR1 is MNHEY and CDR2 is SVGAGI in the germline V gene. The CDR3 sequence: CASSQGFTEAFF. The DNA of the CDR3 is TGTGCCAGCAGTCAGGGTTTCACTGAAGCTTTCTTT.

V usage is TRBV5-6 and J usage is TRBJ1-5, with a tentative D call TRBD1 (6 bases). CDR1 and CDR2 (germline): SGHDT, YYEEEE. CDR3 length: 14 residues. V dropped 2 bases and J dropped 8 bases, with 14 bases sitting between them. The CDR3 nucleotides are TGTGCCAGCAGCTTAAGGGGGGATTTGAAGCCCCAGCATTTT. Translating it yields CASSLRGDLKPQHF.

This clone was observed a single time. The chain employs TRBV5-1 and TRBJ2-7; D is possibly TRBD2 (6 bases). CDR3 length: 15 residues. CDR1 and CDR2 (germline): SGHRS, YFSETQ. V shed 3 bases and J shed 2 bases, with 15 bases lying between them. DNA of the CDR3: TGCGCCAGCAGCTCCACCCCCGGGAGAGCCTACGAGCAGTACTTC. It is translated as CASSSTPGRAYEQYF.

This chain links TRBV6-1 with TRBJ2-3; TRBD2 aligns across 8 bases. Trimming at V came to 2 bases and at J to 4 bases, leaving 8 bases not matched to a gene. Germline CDR1 reads MNHNS; CDR2 reads SASEGT. The CDR3 consists of 16 residues. CDR3 in amino acids: CASSEIAGSHPDTQYF. The CDR3 DNA is TGTGCCAGCAGTGAAATAGCGGGATCCCACCCAGATACGCAGTATTTT.

The V call is TRBV14, the J call TRBJ2-5; TRBD2 is a possible D gene (6 bases). Trimming stripped 4 bases from V and 5 bases from J, with 11 bases between. The CDR3 loop spans 13 amino acids. Germline-derived CDR1 and CDR2 are SGHDN and FVKESK. The CDR3 region is CASSPLAGETQYF. CDR3 sequence (DNA): TGTGCCAGCAGCCCTCTGGCGGGGGAGACCCAGTACTTC.

The chain carries TRBV2 and TRBJ2-5; TRBD1 might be the D (5 bases). Germline lookup yields CDR1 SNHLY and CDR2 FYNNEI. The V and J ends lost 1 base and 5 bases respectively, with 11 bases between them. This CDR3 spans 14 amino acids. The CDR3 nucleotides read TGTGCCAGCAGTGAAGGCAGGGCTTCCGAGACCCAGTACTTC. It yields the protein CASSEGRASETQYF.

This chain joins TRBV19 and TRBJ1-1; D not certain. Germline V CDR1 and CDR2: LNHDA, SQIVND (reference sequence). CDR3 length: 12 amino acids. The V and J ends lost 6 bases and 1 base respectively, with 6 bases between them. As DNA, the CDR3 is TGTGCCAGTAGCCCCAAGAACACTGAAGCTTTCTTT. Residues: CASSPKNTEAFF.

The genes are TRBV7-9 and TRBJ1-4, with no clear D. Trimming stripped 5 bases from V and 8 bases from J, with 21 bases between. This CDR3 has 16 amino acids. Germline V CDR1 and CDR2: SEHNR, FQNEAQ (reference sequence). This CDR3 reads CASSPPIRFGREKLFF. DNA of the CDR3: TGTGCCAGCAGCCCACCTATCAGGTTTGGGCGAGAAAAACTGTTTTTT.

The CDR3 region is CASSSGQLVEKLFF. CDR3 DNA sequence: TGTGCCAGCAGCTCCGGACAGCTAGTTGAAAAACTGTTTTTT. The chain has TRBV7-8 and TRBJ1-4, with a tentative D call TRBD1 (6 bases). The V gene's germline CDR1 is SGHVS and CDR2 FQNEAQ. This CDR3 comprises 14 residues. Trimming pared 4 bases from V and 7 bases from J, leaving 13 bases between. Full variable domain (outside the CDR3, taken from reference TRBV7-8 and TRBJ1-4): GAGVSQSPRYKVAKRGQDVALRCDPISGHVSLFWYQQALGQGPEFLTYFQNEAQLDKSGLPSDRFFAERPEGSVSTLKIQRTQQEDSAVYLCASSSGQLVEKLFFGSGTQLSVL.

This clone was seen a few times. One end of the junction does not line up with germline, which may come from a read error. The chain uses TRBV7-7 and TRBJ2-7, with D possibly TRBD2 on 5 matching bases. This CDR3 spans 15 amino acids. Germline V CDR1 and CDR2: SSHAT, FNYEAQ (reference sequence). The CDR3 DNA reads as TGTGCTAGCAGCTTCGGGCGGGTGAGGTCCTACGAGCAGTACTTC. Protein product: CASSFGRVRSYEQYF.

This clone appeared a single time. This chain links TRBV28 with TRBJ2-5, with D tentatively TRBD2 (6 bases). This CDR3 comprises 13 residues. The germline V gene encodes CDR1 MDHEN and CDR2 SYDVKM. V gave up 10 bases and J gave up 2 bases, with 14 bases separating them. CDR3 sequence (DNA): TGTGCCACCTCGGGAGCGGATCAAGAGACCCAGTACTTC. It specifies CATSGADQETQYF.

This clone has only one observation. The chain joins TRBV6-1 to TRBJ1-6; 9 nucleotides match TRBD1. The CDR3 loop spans 15 amino acids. Germline trimming cut 6 bases from V and 10 bases from J; bases unmatched to any gene: 10. Per the germline V gene, CDR1 is MNHNS and CDR2 is SASEGT. The CDR3 here is CASRSTDRGISPLHF. The CDR3 DNA follows: TGTGCCAGCAGATCTACGGACAGGGGAATATCACCCCTCCACTTT.

The chain combines TRBV5-6 with TRBJ1-6; TRBD1 aligns across 7 bases. The CDR3 contains 15 residues. CDR1 and CDR2 from the germline V gene are SGHDT and YYEEEE. Losses at the gene ends were 7 bases for V and 6 bases for J; bases not matched to a gene: 10. The CDR3 bases are TGTGCCAGCGGAGGGAATCAGGGGGTTAATTCACCCCTCCACTTT. It codes for CASGGNQGVNSPLHF. The entire variable domain, with the rest obtained from reference TRBV5-6 and TRBJ1-6, is as follows: DAGVTQSPTHLIKTRGQQVTLRCSPKSGHDTVSWYQQALGQGPQFIFQYYEEEERQRGNFPDRFSGHQFPNYSSELNVNALLLGDSALYLCASGGNQGVNSPLHFGNGTRLTVT.

In its sample, this clone was seen a few times. The chain uses TRBV5-6 and TRBJ2-3; D uncertain. CDR3 length: 13 amino acids. Per the germline V gene, CDR1 is SGHDT and CDR2 is YYEEEE. The V end was cut by 0 bases, the J end by 2 bases, with 4 bases between. The CDR3 protein is CASSLVDTDTQYF. CDR3 bases: TGTGCCAGCAGCTTGGTGGACACAGATACGCAGTATTTT.

The chain has TRBV4-1 and TRBJ2-5, with D perhaps being TRBD1 or TRBD2 (5 bases each). With 3 bases removed from V and 5 bases from J, the gap between germline ends came to 19 bases. The CDR3 is made up of 16 amino acids. CDR1 is MGHRA, CDR2 YSYEKL, per germline. CDR3 sequence reads: CASSQNLGRTKETQYF. CDR3 DNA sequence: TGCGCCAGCAGCCAGAACCTGGGACGAACCAAGGAGACCCAGTACTTC.

This clone was seen more than once but under ten times. The V and J genes are TRBV4-3 and TRBJ2-2; 7 bases are a match to TRBD2. The CDR3 runs to 16 residues. Germline V gene sequence: CDR1 LGHNA, CDR2 YSLEER. J was trimmed by 7 bases and V by 2 bases; bases with no gene match: 10. The CDR3 protein is CASSQLGGRAFGELFF. CDR3 sequence (DNA): TGCGCCAGCAGCCAATTGGGAGGGAGGGCCTTCGGGGAGCTGTTTTTT.

In its sample, this clone was seen once. This chain links TRBV5-1 with TRBJ2-2; 10 bases line up with TRBD2. The J segment lost 6 bases and the V segment lost 0 bases, leaving 5 bases of the junction unmatched. CDR1 and CDR2 from the germline V gene are SGHRS and YFSETQ. CDR3 length: 16 residues. In nucleotides, the CDR3 is TGCGCCAGCAGCTTGGCGTCTAGCGGGAGAGCCGGGGAGCTGTTTTTT. Its protein is CASSLASSGRAGELFF.

V is TRBV7-9 and J is TRBJ2-7, with 9 bases that match TRBD1. Unmatched junction bases numbered 7, after V lost 4 bases and J lost 3 bases. This CDR3 is 15 amino acids long. Germline values: CDR1 SEHNR, CDR2 FQNEAQ (reference sequence). CDR3 coding DNA: TGTGCCAGCAGCTCACCGGGACAGGGTTTCTACGAGCAGTACTTC. Translating it yields CASSSPGQGFYEQYF.

This rearrangement joins TRBV7-2 to TRBJ2-3; 9 bases agree with TRBD1. The germline gives CDR1 SGHTA, CDR2 FQGNSA. With V trimmed by 5 bases and J by 5 bases, 5 bases remained unmatched. This CDR3 comprises 14 residues. The CDR3, as DNA: TGTGCCAGCAGCATACAGGGGGCTGGAGATACGCAGTATTTT. Residues: CASSIQGAGDTQYF.

CDR3 sequence (DNA): TGTGCCAGCAGCCCACAGAATAGCAATCAGCCCCAGCATTTT. Its translation is CASSPQNSNQPQHF. The rearrangement links TRBV2 to TRBJ1-5; no clear D. Germline CDR1 reads SNHLY; CDR2 reads FYNNEI. With 6 bases removed from V and 0 bases from J, the gap between germline ends came to 9 bases. The CDR3 totals 14 residues.

V gene TRBV28 combines with J gene TRBJ1-3; D uncertain. Trimming shortened V by 7 bases and J by 4 bases, and 17 bases separated the two germline ends. Germline loops: CDR1 MDHEN, CDR2 SYDVKM. The CDR3 length is 15 residues. For the CDR3, the DNA is TGTGCCAGCATTTTCCGACCGGGGTACGGAAACACCATATATTTT. Translation gives CASIFRPGYGNTIYF.

The rearrangement uses TRBV6-1 and TRBJ2-4; weak D call: TRBD2 (6 bases). Germline V CDR1 and CDR2: MNHNS, SASEGT. The CDR3 extends over 14 amino acids. Deletions cut 2 bases from V and 7 bases from J, with 12 bases between. CDR3 DNA sequence: TGTGCCAGCAGTGAAACGCGGAGGGGTAACATTCAGTACTTC. Translated: CASSETRRGNIQYF.

Of note for this clone: In the same sample, other DNA sequences code for this CDR3. This chain joins TRBV10-3 and TRBJ2-7; 9 bases line up with TRBD1. The CDR3 is 15 amino acids. From germline, CDR1 is ENHRY and CDR2 SYGVKD. The V segment lost 3 bases and the J segment 4 bases; nucleotides outside the gene matches: 7. The CDR3 DNA follows: TGTGCCATCAGTGACCCCGGACAGGGGACATACGAGCAGTACTTC. The encoded protein is CAISDPGQGTYEQYF.

V usage is TRBV5-5 and J usage is TRBJ2-2; 12 bases are shared with TRBD1. CDR1 SGHKS and CDR2 YYEKEE come from the germline V gene (reference sequence). J gave up 7 bases and V 4 bases, and 14 bases lay outside the gene matches. The CDR3 is made up of 18 amino acids. The chain's CDR3 is CASSHPLRDRGHVGELFF. The CDR3 region has the DNA TGTGCCAGCAGCCATCCTCTCCGGGACAGGGGGCACGTCGGGGAGCTGTTTTTT.

The rearrangement links TRBV19 to TRBJ2-7; 10 bases match TRBD1. CDR1 and CDR2 from the germline V gene are LNHDA and SQIVND (reference sequence). This CDR3 is built from 15 residues. V lost 3 bases and J lost 4; bases outside the gene matches: 6. The CDR3, as DNA: TGTGCCAGTAGTATGAAACGGACAGGGGGGTACGAGCAGTACTTC. Translated: CASSMKRTGGYEQYF.